This T cell receptor beta chain was sequenced in a study of cytomegalovirus exposure and HLA in healthy donors (dated by TCRdb to the late 2010s). For the wider study: An earlier analysis of several hundred of the donors reported 250 to 300 Gb of sequence data and around 110 million unique TCR beta sequences obtained from about 200 million T cells. Approximately 300 gigabases of sequencing data and around 85 million unique TCR sequences made up an early release that covered nearly 650 HLA-typed donors. Among the 398 genotyped donors, about 83% belonged to the genetic ancestry cluster associated with self-reported Caucasian donors. The study was designed to test whether signatures of past pathogen exposure could be identified by cataloging public T cell receptors. The study used immunosequencing to profile the T cell repertoires of under 700 subjects and linked those repertoires to cytomegalovirus serostatus. Along with the roughly 710-subject first cohort, a separate validation cohort of approximately 110 different subjects was used. To predict cytomegalovirus infection status, the study combined high-throughput TCR immunosequencing, statistical association of individual TCRs with disease status, and machine learning. A later analysis re-analyzed previously published TCR beta repertoires from 550 to 700 donors and added high-resolution HLA genotyping to study TCR occurrence patterns. Rather than drawing on any new phenotypic data, the later analysis identified candidate immune exposures from TCR beta sequences and the way those sequences occurred across donors. An earlier analysis of about 620 of the donors applied high-throughput TCR beta sequencing to assess whether each TCR beta V gene segment acted as functional or pseudogenic. Donor age, sex, ethnicity and CMV serostatus were collected together with the repertoire data. In a later genetic analysis, genome-wide SNP genotypes for about three fifths of the roughly 670 donors were used, and that subset was treated as a discovery cohort. All discovery cohort repertoires had been generated using a single sequencing platform. HLA typing included class I and class II loci at four-digit resolution. The number of typed donors differed by locus: about 629-630 for A, B, C, DRB1 and DQB1; about 520 for DQA1; 606 for DPA1; and around 450 for DPB1. Several DR-DQ haplotypes were treated as single units for association and clustering because of strong linkage in the cohort. Among 300 to 450 genotyped donors of the cohort, an average of roughly 240,000 unique TCR beta nucleotide sequences were sequenced per donor, around 20% of them non-productive.

The method behind the library was the immunoSEQ multiplex PCR assay. The multiplex PCR relied on a mix of 60 forward primers for TCR Vbeta segments and 13 reverse primers for TCR Jbeta segments. A multiplex PCR assay on genomic DNA amplified the CDR3 region of rearranged TCR beta genes. The amplified TCR beta libraries were sequenced on the Illumina HiSeq System as 87-base-pair reads. The original pipeline was this. In a later analysis, 77 million or so unique TCR beta chains were counted across the approximately 620 repertoires, and roughly 9.9 million of these chains were shared by at least two donors. Raw reads were error-corrected and collapsed into unique sequences with a nearest-neighbor algorithm that merged closely related sequences to remove PCR and sequencing errors. Alignment of CDR3 sequences to IMGT reference sequences was used to assign V, D and J gene segments. For a sequence to be retained, a match of at least six nucleotides was required to both a V gene segment and a J gene segment. Rearrangements were called productive when the CDR3 lacked stop codons and stayed in frame with V and J; all others were non-productive. CDR3 was defined by IMGT convention, running from the second conserved V-encoded cysteine to the conserved J-encoded phenylalanine. In an earlier analysis of around 540 of the donors, sequences lacking an unambiguous match to a single V gene segment were excluded. In an earlier analysis of more than 500 of the donors, a V segment was called functional when productive rearrangements were above 56.7%, and segregating when the standard deviation between donors exceeded 5%. A statistical classification framework was built to diagnose cytomegalovirus status from the catalog of TCR beta chain sequences. In a later analysis, V and J genes were assigned by comparing TCR nucleotide sequences against IMGT/GENE-DB human TR gene sequences. Using the TCRdist pipeline, a later analysis assigned CDR3 sequences along with most-parsimonious VDJ recombination scenarios. In a later analysis, each TCR beta chain was defined by its CDR3 amino acid sequence together with its V-gene family, and reads without a unique V-gene family were excluded. To address suspected cross-contamination and a sequencing artifact, a later analysis removed roughly 640 highly shared, low-generation-probability nucleotide sequences. For each public chain, a later analysis derived a clonal expansion index from normalized ranks of inferred template counts within each repertoire. Generation probabilities in a later analysis came from a VDJ recombination model fitted to out-of-frame rearrangements, and those results were checked against IGoR. In a later analysis, TCR-TCR, TCR-HLA and TCR-CMV co-occurrence was scored with hypergeometric tests, and a repertoire-size bias correction was applied to TCR pairs. In a later analysis, false discovery rates were estimated by permuting HLA or CMV assignments 20 times. A later analysis grouped co-occurring TCRs with DBSCAN, adding TCRdist sequence similarity when clustering within HLA-allele-positive subsets. For co-occurrence clustering, repertoires with fewer than 30,000 or more than 120,000 public chains were excluded, along with five repertoires with anomalous nucleotide sharing. TCRdb limited this immuneACCESS table to in-frame rearrangements with V and J called. A share of clones is missing; checked studies link under half to unresolved V genes, and the rest is unexplained. V, J and clone size are taken as reported in that table, and D and trimming were inferred from the DNA itself. The sample table lists roughly 150,000 clones, approximately 76% of them with a count of one. The ten biggest clones cover under 5.5% of the sample.

Results and caveats for the whole study, not just this receptor: According to a later genetic analysis, donors in an Asian-associated ancestry cluster had fewer N-insertions in productive TCRs than the roughly 700-donor mean. Because counts were too low, 15 to 20 rarely observed V segments, including chromosome 9 orphons, were excluded from the earlier analysis of around 640 of the donors. A later analysis found that TCR association rates varied across HLA loci, with DRB1 alleles showing the most associated TCRs and HLA-C alleles the fewest. Because the 87-base-pair reads could not distinguish some IMGT-functional V segments, including TRBV6-2 and TRBV6-3, those segments were excluded. At a false discovery rate of 0.05, a later analysis linked about 16,000 TCR beta sequences to specific HLA alleles. V-gene and J-gene trimming of TCR beta chains was associated with a missense DCLRE1C variant in a later genetic analysis, and the association was replicated in an independent cohort. In this cohort, only TCR beta chains were sequenced, and detectable features were limited by the absence of alpha or paired-chain data. Most CMV-associated TCR beta chains appeared to be HLA-restricted in a later analysis, and the HLA associations seemed to be driven largely by CMV exposure. According to the authors, the approach could potentially be generalized to other disease states and immunological phenotypes. In an earlier analysis of approximately 590 of the donors, most TCR beta V segments appeared in productive rearrangements about 90% or about 30% of the time, broadly matching IMGT annotations. A further reported finding was that TCR beta sequences accurately predicted the HLA-A and HLA-B alleles for most subjects in the first cohort. Roughly uniform sequencing depth across donors was assumed in presence/absence analyses, although this assumption may not hold. Because HLA typing was unavailable for some donors at each locus, only the typed subset was used in association tests. The sequencing pipeline was judged likely to have produced a cluster of highly shared sequence variants as a technical artifact. A later analysis found that HLA-associated TCR beta chains were more clonally expanded and had lower generation probabilities than equally common non-associated chains. When HLA alleles, especially DR and DQ, strongly co-occurred, attributing TCR associations to individual alleles was difficult. The study listed 164 TCR beta chains as associated with cytomegalovirus. Cytomegalovirus status was reported to be diagnosed by the classifier with high specificity and sensitivity in both the original and validation cohorts. For the cohort, immune exposure information was limited to CMV serostatus. In vitro tests confirmed that a few of the cytomegalovirus-associated TCR beta chains recognize cytomegalovirus antigens. According to a later analysis, parvovirus B19, influenza, CMV and Epstein-Barr virus appeared linked to several top co-occurrence clusters. Most TCR sequences were seen in very few donors, while some public TCRs were found in many individuals. Linkage disequilibrium might explain the correlated functional status among segregating V segments, but an unknown experimental factor could not be ruled out.

This clone was observed a few times. Its binding antigen is unknown. Base-call qualities are not available, and no considerably larger clone is one nucleotide away. The cohort comprised 666 healthy bone marrow donors. At the time of sampling, all cohort members were nominally healthy, though unrecorded immune exposures were likely present. The donor tested CMV seropositive and was one of the 289 seropositive cohort members. A peripheral blood sample was provided by each donor, and peripheral blood mononuclear cells were used for TCR beta sequencing. Genomic DNA extraction from the blood cell samples was performed with the Qiagen DNeasy Blood Extraction Kit. At the junction V is shortened by 6 bases and J by 1 base; bases outside the gene matches: 5. From the cysteine up to the phenylalanine, the CDR3 has a length of 15 residues. Solely the CDR3 DNA is kept, with 45 bases framed from the first base. The germline V gene (reference sequence) provides CDR1 SEHNR and CDR2 FQNEAQ.

The receptor chain draws on TRBV7-9 and TRBJ1-3; TRBD1 matches 8 bases in the middle. The sequencing input was PBMCs. The clonotype originates from a woman aged 18-29 years in good health and CMV-seropositive. This receptor has the CDR3 CASSIQGGSGNTIYF. The DNA sequence is given as TGTGCCAGCAGTATACAGGGGGGATCTGGAAACACCATATATTTT.